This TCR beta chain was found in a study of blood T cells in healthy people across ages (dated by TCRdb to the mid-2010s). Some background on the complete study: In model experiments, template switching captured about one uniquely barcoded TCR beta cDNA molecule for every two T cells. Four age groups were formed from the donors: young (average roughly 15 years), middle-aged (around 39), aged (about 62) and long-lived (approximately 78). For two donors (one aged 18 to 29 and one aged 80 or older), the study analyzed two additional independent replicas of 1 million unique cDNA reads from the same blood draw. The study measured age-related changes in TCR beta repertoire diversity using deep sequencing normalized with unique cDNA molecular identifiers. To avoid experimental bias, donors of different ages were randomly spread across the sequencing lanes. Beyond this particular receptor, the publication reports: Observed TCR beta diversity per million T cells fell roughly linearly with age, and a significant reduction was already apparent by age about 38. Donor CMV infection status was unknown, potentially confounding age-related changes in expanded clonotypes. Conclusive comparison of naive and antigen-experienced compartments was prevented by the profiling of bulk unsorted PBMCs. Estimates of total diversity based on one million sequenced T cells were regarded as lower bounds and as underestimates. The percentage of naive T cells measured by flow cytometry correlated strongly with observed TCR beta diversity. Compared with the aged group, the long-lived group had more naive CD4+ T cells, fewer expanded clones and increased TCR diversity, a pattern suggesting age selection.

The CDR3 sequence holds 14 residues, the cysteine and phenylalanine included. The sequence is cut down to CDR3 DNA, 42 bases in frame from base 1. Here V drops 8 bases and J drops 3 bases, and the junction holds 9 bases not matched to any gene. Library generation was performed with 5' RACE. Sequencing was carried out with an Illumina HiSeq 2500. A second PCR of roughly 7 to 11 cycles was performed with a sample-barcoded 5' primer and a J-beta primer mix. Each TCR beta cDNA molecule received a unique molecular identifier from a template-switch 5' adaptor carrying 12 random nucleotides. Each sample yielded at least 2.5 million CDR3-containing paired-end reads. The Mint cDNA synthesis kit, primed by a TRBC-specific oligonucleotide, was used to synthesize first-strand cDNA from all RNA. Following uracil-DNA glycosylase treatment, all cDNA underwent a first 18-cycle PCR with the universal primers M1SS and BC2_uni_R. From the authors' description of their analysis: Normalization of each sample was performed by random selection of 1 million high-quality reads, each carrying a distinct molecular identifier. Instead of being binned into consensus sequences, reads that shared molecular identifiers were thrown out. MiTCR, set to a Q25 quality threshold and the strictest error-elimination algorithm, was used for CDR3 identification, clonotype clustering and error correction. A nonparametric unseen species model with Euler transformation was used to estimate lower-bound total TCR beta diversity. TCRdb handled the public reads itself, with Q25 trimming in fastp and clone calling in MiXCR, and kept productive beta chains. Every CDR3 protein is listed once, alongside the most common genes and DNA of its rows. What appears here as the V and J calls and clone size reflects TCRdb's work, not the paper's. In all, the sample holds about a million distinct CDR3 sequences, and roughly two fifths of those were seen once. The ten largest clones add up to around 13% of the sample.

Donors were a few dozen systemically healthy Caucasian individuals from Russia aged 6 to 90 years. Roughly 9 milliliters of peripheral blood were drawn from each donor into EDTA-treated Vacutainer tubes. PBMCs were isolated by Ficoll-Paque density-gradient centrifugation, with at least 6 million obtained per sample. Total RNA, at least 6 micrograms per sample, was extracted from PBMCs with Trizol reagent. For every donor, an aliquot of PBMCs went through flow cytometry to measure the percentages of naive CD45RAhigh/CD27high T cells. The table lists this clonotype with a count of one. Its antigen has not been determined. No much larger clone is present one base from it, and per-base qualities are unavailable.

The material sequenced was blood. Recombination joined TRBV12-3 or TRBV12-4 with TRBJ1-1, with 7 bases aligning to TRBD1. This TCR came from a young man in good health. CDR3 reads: CASAPTGTDTEAFF. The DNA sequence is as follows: TGTGCCAGCGCCCCGACAGGGACCGACACTGAAGCTTTCTTT.